This T cell receptor (beta chain) was profiled in a study of T cell repertoires in cytomegalovirus infection. TCRdb independently ran MiXCR on the reads; one entry per CDR3 protein. The table lists a few hundred thousand distinct CDR3 sequences, 8% to 9.5% of them singletons, with 3.5% to 4.5% in the top ten. Trimming removed 1 base from V and 5 bases from J, with 9 bases in between. The CDR3 extends over 13 amino acids. Per the germline V gene, CDR1 is SGHTA and CDR2 is FQGNSA. The chain recombines TRBV7-2 with TRBJ2-7; unclear D gene. Material: PBMCs. This TCR was sampled from a human donor in good health (CMV status not recorded). Some clones in this sample may be carry-over from other donors' samples. CDR3 region: CASSLVAAHEQYF. The DNA of the CDR3 is TGTGCCAGCAGCTTAGTCGCAGCCCACGAGCAGTACTTC.